The clone carrying this T cell receptor (beta chain) was seen ten or more times. Its antigen is unidentified. The data were obtained in a study of T cell repertoires in cytomegalovirus infection. For the study at large: An indication of both CMV infection and matching HLA type came from public TCR beta signatures. Study-wide findings and caveats: The cumulative frequency of public TCR beta families distinguished individuals who carried CMV together with the relevant HLA. CMV-specific TCR beta clonotypes restricted by HLA-C dominated the ex vivo response.

The CDR3 runs to 15 residues. CDR1 and CDR2 from the germline V gene are MDHEN and SYDVKM. V lost 6 bases and J lost 8; bases outside the gene matches: 11. MiXCR was run by TCRdb on the reads, yielding one entry per CDR3 protein. The table has about 680,000 distinct CDR3 sequences, 24% seen once; the top ten hold approximately 8.2%. This receptor was identified in a human donor in good health (CMV status not recorded). Some clones in this sample may be carry-over from other donors' samples. The chain carries TRBV28 and TRBJ1-4, with 8 bases aligning to TRBD1. Input material: CD8+ T cells from PBMCs. CDR3 sequence reads: CASSPPGQAREKLFF. In DNA, the CDR3 is TGTGCCAGCAGCCCCCCGGGACAGGCTCGGGAAAAACTGTTTTTT.